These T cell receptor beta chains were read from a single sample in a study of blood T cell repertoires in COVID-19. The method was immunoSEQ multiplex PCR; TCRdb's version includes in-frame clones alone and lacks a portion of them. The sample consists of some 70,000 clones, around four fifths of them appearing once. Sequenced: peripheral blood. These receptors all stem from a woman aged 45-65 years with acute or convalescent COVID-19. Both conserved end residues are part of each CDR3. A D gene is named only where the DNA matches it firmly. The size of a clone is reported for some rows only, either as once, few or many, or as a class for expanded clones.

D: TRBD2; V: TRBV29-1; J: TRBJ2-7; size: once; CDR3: CSVEGIVSSGGDSYEQYF; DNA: TGCAGCGTTGAAGGTATTGTGTCTAGCGGGGGGGATTCCTACGAGCAGTACTTC
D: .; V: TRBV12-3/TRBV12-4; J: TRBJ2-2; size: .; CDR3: CASTLRTGELFF; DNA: TGTGCCAGCACTTTGCGCACCGGGGAGCTGTTTTTT
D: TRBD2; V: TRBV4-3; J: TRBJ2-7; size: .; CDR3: CASSQDRWLAGGPSYEQYF; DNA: TGCGCCAGCAGCCAAGATCGTTGGCTAGCGGGAGGGCCGTCCTACGAGCAGTACTTC
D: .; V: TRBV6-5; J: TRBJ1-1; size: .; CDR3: CASSYGRGAGNTEAFF; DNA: TGTGCCAGCAGTTACGGTCGGGGGGCGGGGAACACTGAAGCTTTCTTT
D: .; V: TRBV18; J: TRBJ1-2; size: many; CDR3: CASSPQAYQGYGYTF; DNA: TGTGCCAGCTCACCACAGGCATACCAGGGCTATGGCTACACCTTC
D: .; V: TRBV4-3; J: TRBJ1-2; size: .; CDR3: CASSQGEASWRGYTF; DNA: TGCGCCAGCAGCCAAGGTGAGGCCTCTTGGCGAGGCTACACCTTC
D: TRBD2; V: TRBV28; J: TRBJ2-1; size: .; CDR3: CASRPGLAYNEQFF; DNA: TGTGCCAGCAGACCGGGACTAGCGTACAATGAGCAGTTCTTC
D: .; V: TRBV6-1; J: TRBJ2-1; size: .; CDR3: CASSELGADINEQFF; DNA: TGTGCCAGCAGTGAATTGGGGGCAGATATCAATGAGCAGTTCTTC
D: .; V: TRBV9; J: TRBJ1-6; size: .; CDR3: CASSVGHFPATGSPLHF; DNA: TGTGCCAGCAGCGTAGGTCATTTTCCCGCGACGGGTTCACCCCTCCACTTT
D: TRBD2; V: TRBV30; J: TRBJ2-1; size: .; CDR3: CAWSSLAGGDNEQFF; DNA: TGTGCCTGGAGTTCACTAGCGGGAGGAGACAATGAGCAGTTCTTC
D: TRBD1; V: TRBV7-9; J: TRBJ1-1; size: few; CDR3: CASSYQDRWDTEAFF; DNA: TGTGCCAGCAGTTACCAGGACAGGTGGGACACTGAAGCTTTCTTT
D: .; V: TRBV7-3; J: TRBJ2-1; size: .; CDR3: CASSPAASSYNEQFF; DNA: TGTGCCAGCAGCCCAGCGGCCAGCTCCTACAATGAGCAGTTCTTC
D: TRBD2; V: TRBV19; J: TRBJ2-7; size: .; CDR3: CASSMGLGGSYEQYF; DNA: TGTGCCAGTAGTATGGGACTAGGGGGCTCCTACGAGCAGTACTTC
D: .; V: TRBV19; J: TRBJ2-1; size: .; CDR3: CASSHNYNEQFF; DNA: TGTGCCAGTAGTCACAACTACAATGAGCAGTTCTTC
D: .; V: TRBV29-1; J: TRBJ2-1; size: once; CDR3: CSGVMTGQSSYNEQFF; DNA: TGCAGCGGGGTCATGACAGGCCAGAGCTCCTACAATGAGCAGTTCTTC
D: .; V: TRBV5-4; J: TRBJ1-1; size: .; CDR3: CASSLGGQASTEAFF; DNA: TGTGCCAGCAGCTTGGGGGGGCAGGCTAGTACTGAAGCTTTCTTT
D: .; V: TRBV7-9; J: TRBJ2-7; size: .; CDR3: CASSTGSYEQYF; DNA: TGTGCCAGCAGCACAGGTTCCTACGAGCAGTACTTC
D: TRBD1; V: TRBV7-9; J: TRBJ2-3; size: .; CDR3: CASSKTGGSTDTQYF; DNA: TGTGCCAGCAGCAAGACAGGGGGGAGCACAGATACGCAGTATTTT
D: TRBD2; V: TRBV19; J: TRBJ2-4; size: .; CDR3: CASRGGSLAKNIQYF; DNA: TGTGCCAGTAGGGGGGGGTCCCTGGCCAAAAACATTCAGTACTTC
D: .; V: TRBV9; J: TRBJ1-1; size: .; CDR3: CASSVEWEGSTEAFF; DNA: TGTGCCAGCAGCGTAGAATGGGAGGGGAGCACTGAAGCTTTCTTT
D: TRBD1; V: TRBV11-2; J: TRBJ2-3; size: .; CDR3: CASDRDRGRGDTQYF; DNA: TGTGCCAGCGATAGGGACAGGGGGCGAGGAGATACGCAGTATTTT
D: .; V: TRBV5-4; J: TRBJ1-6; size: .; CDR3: CASSLEQGFSPLHF; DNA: TGTGCCAGCAGCTTGGAGCAGGGGTTTTCACCCCTCCACTTT
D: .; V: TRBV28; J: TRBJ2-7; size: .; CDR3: CASSPNPQGGEF; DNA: TGTGCCAGCAGCCCTAACCCACAGGGTGGGGAGTTC
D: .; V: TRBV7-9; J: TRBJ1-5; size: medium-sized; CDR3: CASSFTHAGNQPQHF; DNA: TGTGCCAGCAGCTTCACACACGCGGGCAATCAGCCCCAGCATTTT
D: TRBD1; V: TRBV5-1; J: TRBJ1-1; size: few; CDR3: CASSVTGGNTEAFF; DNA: TGCGCCAGCAGCGTGACAGGGGGGAACACTGAAGCTTTCTTT